This T cell receptor beta chain is from a study of blood T cell repertoires in COVID-19. About the research overall: Researchers got acute and convalescent COVID-19 samples from the United States, Italy and Spain. PBMCs, B-cell-depleted T cells, or T cells provided the cDNA or gDNA that made up the material.

The authors' processing: Reference gene primer amplification in the assay estimated nucleated cell counts. The repertoire was sequenced with immunoSEQ multiplex PCR; TCRdb's copy has only in-frame clones and lacks some. The V and J calls and clone size come from that table; D and trimming were worked out from the DNA. This table holds 100,000 to 150,000 clones, around three quarters found once. This clone was seen more than once but under ten times. This CDR3 contains 14 residues. Germline trimming cut 5 bases from V and 4 bases from J; bases unmatched to any gene: 7. Germline V gene lookup returns CDR1 SGHAT and CDR2 FQNNGV.

The rearrangement uses TRBV11-2 and TRBJ2-7; 8 bases agree with TRBD1. This TCR was sampled from a man aged 35 to 55 with active or convalescent COVID-19. The sequencing input was peripheral blood. CDR3 loop: CASSLTGQEYEQYF. The CDR3 coding sequence is TGTGCCAGCAGCCTTACGGGACAGGAGTACGAGCAGTACTTC.